Following are 24 T cell receptor beta chains from one sample sequenced in a study of OX40 agonist ivuxolimab in advanced cancers. The data were produced by immunoSEQ multiplex PCR, yet TCRdb's version contains in-frame clones alone and is incomplete. This sample carries under 80,000 clones, 86% of them seen once, and the ten largest clones take roughly 7.3%. The sequencing used CD4+ or CD8+ T cells sorted from blood, collected in a trial of the OX40 agonist ivuxolimab. These receptors all stem from an adult with an advanced solid tumor such as melanoma, head and neck, liver or kidney cancer.

This clone was detected once. This rearrangement joins TRBV19 to TRBJ1-1; 8 bases map to TRBD1. Germline V CDR1 and CDR2: LNHDA, SQIVND (reference sequence). Trimming took 7 bases from V and 5 from J; bases not matched to a gene: 6. CDR3 length equals 13 residues. The CDR3 DNA is TGTGCCAGTACCCCGACAGGGGAAACTGAAGCTTTCTTT. This gives the protein CASTPTGETEAFF.

V gene TRBV9 combines with J gene TRBJ2-1, with unresolved D. Between the trimmed V and J ends, which lost 0 bases and 2 bases, there was a span of 12 bases. This CDR3 comprises 16 residues. Looked up from germline, CDR1 is SGDLS and CDR2 is YYNGEE. The CDR3 here is CASSVAGVLTYNEQFF. The CDR3 DNA reads TGTGCCAGCAGCGTAGCTGGGGTCCTCACCTACAATGAGCAGTTCTTC.

V gene TRBV7-2 combines with J gene TRBJ1-2, with a tentative D call TRBD1 (5 bases). The CDR3 has 12 residues. Trimming shortened V by 4 bases and J by 7 bases, and 10 bases separated the two germline ends. Germline V lookup: CDR1 SGHTA, CDR2 FQGNSA. CDR3: CASSWDGAGYTF. CDR3 DNA sequence: TGTGCCAGCAGCTGGGACGGGGCTGGCTACACCTTC.

V is TRBV2 and J is TRBJ1-2; TRBD1 matches at 7 bases. The CDR3 contains 11 residues. V dropped 8 bases and J dropped 4; count of bases not matched to a gene: 1. Germline V gene lookup returns CDR1 SNHLY and CDR2 FYNNEI. CDR3 nucleotide sequence: TGTGCCAGCGGGACAGTCTATGGCTACACCTTC. Translated: CASGTVYGYTF.

V usage is TRBV28 and J usage is TRBJ1-2; D gene unclear. Per germline, CDR1 MDHEN and CDR2 SYDVKM. Trimming took off 1 base at V and 3 bases at J, with 3 bases between the two ends. This CDR3 spans 12 amino acids. CDR3 sequence (DNA): TGTGCCAGCAGTTTATCGGACTATGGCTACACCTTC. Translation gives CASSLSDYGYTF.

The chain links TRBV7-2 to TRBJ1-2; no definite D call. The CDR3 is made up of 13 amino acids. V was shortened by 3 bases and J by 7 bases, with 12 bases between the two germline ends. CDR1 SGHTA and CDR2 FQGNSA come from the germline V gene. CDR3 in amino acids: CASSFRVGSGYTF. As DNA, the CDR3 is TGTGCCAGCAGCTTTAGGGTGGGAAGTGGCTACACCTTC.

This chain links TRBV19 with TRBJ1-2; D may be TRBD1 (5 bases). The CDR3 loop spans 13 amino acids. Trimming took 10 bases from V and 2 from J, leaving 14 bases between them. Germline V lookup: CDR1 LNHDA, CDR2 SQIVND (reference sequence). CDR3: CATNRGGNYGYTF. The CDR3 region has the DNA TGTGCCACCAATAGGGGCGGAAACTATGGCTACACCTTC.

The chain links TRBV28 to TRBJ2-7; weak D call: TRBD2 (5 bases). Germline lookup yields CDR1 MDHEN and CDR2 SYDVKM. V was trimmed by 7 bases and J by 7 bases, leaving 5 bases between them. This CDR3 is 9 amino acids long. This CDR3 reads CASTGEQYF. As DNA, the CDR3 is TGTGCCAGCACGGGAGAGCAGTACTTC.

The chain recombines TRBV30 with TRBJ1-2; 8 positions match TRBD1. The CDR3 loop spans 13 amino acids. V trimming: 4 bases; J trimming: 8 bases; junction bases outside the gene matches: 9. The germline V gene has CDR1 GTSNPN and CDR2 SVGIG (reference sequence). CDR3 nucleotide sequence: TGTGCCTGGAAAGGGACAGGAGGGTTCGGCTACACCTTC. It is translated as CAWKGTGGFGYTF. The variable domain in full, with the rest retrieved from reference TRBV30 and TRBJ1-2, is SQTIHQWPATLVQPVGSPLSLECTVEGTSNPNLYWYRQAAGRGLQLLFYSVGIGQISSEVPQNLSASRPQDRQFILSSKKLLLSDSGFYLCAWKGTGGFGYTFGSGTRLTVV.

DNA for the CDR3: TGTGCCAGCAGCGCCCCACCCAACAGTTCACCCCTCCACTTT. The encoded protein is CASSAPPNSSPLHF. This chain connects TRBV9 to TRBJ1-6; D is ambiguous. CDR3 length: 14 residues. Looked up from germline, CDR1 is SGDLS and CDR2 is YYNGEE. V lost 3 bases to trimming and J lost 9 bases, with 13 bases between them.

The gene calls are TRBV5-6 and TRBJ1-6; a weak D match, TRBD1 (6 bases). Trimming shortened V by 3 bases and J by 9 bases, and 22 bases separated the two germline ends. CDR1 and CDR2 (germline): SGHDT, YYEEEE. CDR3 size: 17 residues. The CDR3 DNA is TGTGCCAGCAGCTCGCTTTATTCGACAGGTCAGCGTTCACCCCTCCACTTT. Its protein is CASSSLYSTGQRSPLHF.

This rearrangement joins TRBV6-5 to TRBJ2-3, with a tentative D call TRBD2 (5 bases). Germline assignment: CDR1 MNHEY and CDR2 SVGAGI. The CDR3 contains 12 residues. V lost 6 bases, J lost 2 bases, and 6 bases lay in between. For the CDR3, the DNA is TGTGCCAGCAGGGACTTCACAGATACGCAGTATTTT. Protein sequence: CASRDFTDTQYF.

To note about this clone: An end of the junction does not agree with germline; a read error may underlie this. The gene calls are TRBV27 and TRBJ2-7; 11 nucleotides agree with TRBD1. CDR3 length: 16 amino acids. Germline CDR1 and CDR2: MNHEY and SMNVEV (reference sequence). The CDR3 reads CASSRYGTGGGYGQYF. CDR3 coding DNA: TGTGCCAGCAGTCGATATGGGACAGGGGGTGGCTACGGGCAGTACTTC.

The genes are TRBV10-3 and TRBJ1-5; D may be TRBD1 (5 bases). The CDR3 totals 14 residues. The V gene's germline CDR1 is ENHRY and CDR2 SYGVKD. V lost 4 bases to trimming and J lost 0 bases, with 7 bases between them. The CDR3 spells CAISVTDSNQPQHF. The DNA for the CDR3 is TGTGCCATCAGTGTGACAGATAGCAATCAGCCCCAGCATTTT.

V gene TRBV5-1 combines with J gene TRBJ2-2; D remains unclear. Looked up from germline, CDR1 is SGHRS and CDR2 is YFSETQ. This CDR3 spans 14 amino acids. Between the trimmed V and J ends, which lost 0 bases and 6 bases, there was a span of 9 bases. The CDR3 bases are TGCGCCAGCAGCTTGGAGCGAATCCCCGGGGAGCTGTTTTTT. Protein sequence: CASSLERIPGELFF.

The table lists this clone with a few counts. This rearrangement joins TRBV6-1 to TRBJ1-2; D not certain. V lost 5 bases, J lost 6 bases, and 16 bases lay in between. The length of the CDR3 is 14 residues. Germline loops: CDR1 MNHNS, CDR2 SASEGT. In DNA form, the CDR3 reads TGTGCCAGCAGTCGATACCAAGGTATAGATGGCTACACCTTC. The encoded protein is CASSRYQGIDGYTF.

This clone turned up a few times. The chain combines TRBV19 with TRBJ2-1; TRBD2 matches at 9 bases. Germline V gene sequence: CDR1 LNHDA, CDR2 SQIVND (reference sequence). Trimming at V came to 5 bases and at J to 4 bases, leaving 12 bases not matched to a gene. The CDR3 is made up of 17 amino acids. The DNA for the CDR3 is TGTGCCAGTAGTCCCCGAGGTAGCGGGAGAGATTACAATGAGCAGTTCTTC. It codes for CASSPRGSGRDYNEQFF.

This chain links TRBV5-1 with TRBJ2-2; 8 bases match TRBD2. Germline lookup yields CDR1 SGHRS and CDR2 YFSETQ. Germline trimming cut 2 bases from V and 5 bases from J; bases unmatched to any gene: 5. The CDR3 sequence is 15 residues long. The CDR3 loop is CASSLVAGLTGELFF. CDR3 sequence (DNA): TGCGCCAGCAGCTTAGTAGCGGGGCTGACCGGGGAGCTGTTTTTT.

There are a few counts of this clone. The chain links TRBV9 to TRBJ2-1; 12 positions match TRBD2. The CDR3 contains 16 residues. CDR1 and CDR2 from the germline V gene are SGDLS and YYNGEE. Trimming removed 4 bases from V and 5 bases from J; junction bases left unmatched: 7. CDR3 coding DNA: TGTGCCAGCAGCCTTGGACTAGCGGGATTCAACAATGAGCAGTTCTTC. This sequence encodes CASSLGLAGFNNEQFF.

The table lists this clone with a few counts. The chain couples TRBV11-3 to TRBJ2-1, with 13 bases lining up with TRBD2. After removal of 1 base from V and 10 bases from J, the junction contained 7 bases not matched to a gene. Germline V gene data show CDR1 as SGHNT and CDR2 as YENEEA. There are 16 residues in the CDR3. The CDR3 protein is CASSLGRLAGGSEQFF. In DNA, the CDR3 is TGTGCCAGCAGCTTAGGTAGACTAGCGGGAGGCAGCGAGCAGTTCTTC.

CDR3 amino acids: CASRGADRQTYGYTF. In nucleotides, the CDR3 is TGTGCCAGCAGAGGAGCGGACAGGCAAACCTATGGCTACACCTTC. The gene calls are TRBV5-4 and TRBJ1-2, with TRBD1 matching over 7 bases. J gave up 4 bases and V 5 bases, and 11 bases lay outside the gene matches. Per the germline V gene, CDR1 is SGHNT and CDR2 is YYREEE (reference sequence). The CDR3 spans 15 residues.

The genes are TRBV10-3 and TRBJ1-5; maybe TRBD1 (5 bases). Germline assignment: CDR1 ENHRY and CDR2 SYGVKD. Trimming cost V 0 bases and J 4 bases, with 10 bases left between them. This CDR3 contains 15 residues. CDR3 in DNA: TGTGCCATCAGTGAGTCGTGGACAACTAATCAGCCCCAGCATTTT. Protein product: CAISESWTTNQPQHF.

Of note for this clone: Other nucleotide sequences in the sample specify the same CDR3. The gene calls are TRBV19 and TRBJ1-1; TRBD1 agrees at 8 bases. Germline loops: CDR1 LNHDA, CDR2 SQIVND (reference sequence). CDR3 length: 15 residues. V shed 3 bases and J 5 bases; nucleotides not matched to a gene: 8. The CDR3 region has the DNA TGTGCCAGTAGTATTTATCGACAGGGGATTACTGAAGCTTTCTTT. Protein sequence: CASSIYRQGITEAFF.

This chain joins TRBV6-5 and TRBJ2-1; maybe TRBD1 (6 bases). Per germline, CDR1 MNHEY and CDR2 SVGAGI. The V end lost 6 bases, the J end lost 4 bases, and 16 bases lay between the germline ends. CDR3 length: 15 amino acids. The CDR3 reads CASSSRQVLYNEQFF. The DNA of the CDR3 is TGTGCCAGCAGCTCGAGACAGGTCCTATACAATGAGCAGTTCTTC.